This T cell receptor (beta chain) was sequenced in a study of T-cell reconstitution after alpha-beta-depleted transplantation in children. Unique molecular identifiers were incorporated during preparation of the TCRbeta library. TCRdb re-called the PCR reads through MiXCR, storing one row per CDR3 protein. The top ten clones hold just under 5% of a sample with about 870,000 distinct CDR3 sequences, roughly 16% of them seen once. Findings and limits, study-wide: By about two months after transplant, alpha-beta T cells reportedly arose from several hundred graft clones that had expanded. The origin of high day-60 TCRbeta diversity in some patients lay in surviving recipient T cells and thymic progenitors. When one year had passed after transplant, most T-cell counts and diversity came from newly produced T cells.

The table lists this clonotype with a count of one. Antigen: not known. The sequence derives from a male patient under 18 who had a stem cell transplant for acute lymphoblastic leukemia, so the T cells may come from the graft donor. Sequencing used PBMCs, mostly from graft donor cells, obtained 360 days after TCRalphabeta/CD19-depleted stem cell transplant.

CDR3 DNA sequence: TGCAGTGCTACCACCGGGGGTCTAGCGGGGGACTGGGAGCAGTTCTTC. This sequence encodes CSATTGGLAGDWEQFF. J is TRBJ2-1 and V is TRBV20-1; 10 nucleotides agree with TRBD2. V dropped 4 bases and J dropped 10; count of bases not matched to a gene: 16. This CDR3 has 16 residues. Germline assignment: CDR1 DFQATT and CDR2 SNEGSKA (reference sequence).